The 9 T cell receptor beta chains below all came from one sample that was sequenced in a study of response to subunit inactivated influenza vaccine. TCRdb fed the RT-PCR reads into MiXCR, producing one record per CDR3 protein. This table holds about 180,000 distinct CDR3 sequences, nearly 9.5% found once. The starting material was non-naive T cells sorted from PBMCs, obtained on the day of vaccination. The receptors here all came from a man between 50 and 59 years old who received an inactivated influenza vaccine.

This clonotype was observed many times. The rearrangement uses TRBV5-1 and TRBJ2-2, with 8 bases identical to TRBD1. This CDR3 is built from 15 residues. Per germline, CDR1 SGHRS and CDR2 YFSETQ. V gave up 4 bases and J gave up 2 bases; unmatched junction bases: 4. CDR3 DNA sequence: TGCGCCAGCAGCCAACAGGGGGATAACACCGGGGAGCTGTTTTTT. It codes for CASSQQGDNTGELFF.

The sample holds a few counts of this clonotype. The V and J genes are TRBV3-1 and TRBJ1-2; a possible D gene is TRBD1 (5 bases). V lost 3 bases to trimming and J lost 3 bases, with 8 bases between them. Germline values: CDR1 LGHDT, CDR2 YNNKEL (reference sequence). The CDR3 length is 13 residues. CDR3 sequence (DNA): TGTGCCAGCAGCCAGACAGCGTACTATGGCTACACCTTC. Amino acids: CASSQTAYYGYTF.

This clonotype was found many times. This chain links TRBV28 with TRBJ2-3; 7 bases match TRBD2. CDR1 and CDR2 from the germline V gene are MDHEN and SYDVKM. J was trimmed by 0 bases and V by 4 bases; bases with no gene match: 10. The CDR3 has 17 residues. The CDR3 is CASSSLEVSGSTDTQYF. For the CDR3, the DNA is TGTGCCAGCAGTTCCCTTGAGGTTAGCGGGAGCACAGATACGCAGTATTTT.

This clonotype has ten or more counts. Its ends do not fully match the called genes, so a read error is possible. The chain carries TRBV6-2 or TRBV6-3 and TRBJ2-4, with TRBD1 matching 7 bases. Germline V lookup: CDR1 MNHEY, CDR2 SVGEGT. This CDR3 region has 12 residues. CDR3 in amino acids: CASSYSGGADNF. The CDR3, as DNA: TGTGCCAGCAGTTACTCAGGGGGCGCGGATAACTTC.

The CDR3 spells CASSQERAGSPLHF. The CDR3 DNA reads as TGCGCCAGCAGCCAAGAACGAGCCGGTTCACCCCTCCACTTT. This chain links TRBV4-1 with TRBJ1-6; D is unresolved. Germline loops: CDR1 MGHRA, CDR2 YSYEKL. The CDR3 loop spans 14 amino acids. Between the trimmed V and J ends, which lost 0 bases and 9 bases, there was a span of 9 bases.

This clonotype showed up just a few times. The chain joins TRBV3-1 to TRBJ1-2, with a possible D match to TRBD1 (6 bases). CDR3 length: 16 amino acids. Germline loops: CDR1 LGHDT, CDR2 YNNKEL (reference sequence). Trimming removed 1 base from V and 4 bases from J, with 16 bases in between. The CDR3 is CASSQATGALGYGYTF. DNA for the CDR3: TGTGCCAGCAGCCAAGCGACAGGAGCGCTGGGCTATGGCTACACCTTC. Combining the CDR3 with reference TRBV3-1 and TRBJ1-2 gives the whole variable domain DTAVSQTPKYLVTQMGNDKSIKCEQNLGHDTMYWYKQDSKKFLKIMFSYNNKELIINETVPNRFSPKSPDKAHLNLHINSLELGDSAVYFCASSQATGALGYGYTFGSGTRLTVV.

In this sample, this clonotype turned up a few times. The chain couples TRBV5-1 to TRBJ1-4; D perhaps matches TRBD1 (6 bases). V dropped 0 bases and J dropped 5 bases, with 11 bases sitting between them. CDR3 length equals 15 residues. Germline V gives CDR1 SGHRS, CDR2 YFSETQ. CDR3 DNA sequence: TGCGCCAGCAGCTTGGCGGGGAGGGGGAATGAAAAACTGTTTTTT. This sequence encodes CASSLAGRGNEKLFF. The complete variable domain, with remaining parts taken from reference TRBV5-1 and TRBJ1-4, reads KAGVTQTPRYLIKTRGQQVTLSCSPISGHRSVSWYQQTPGQGLQFLFEYFSETQRNKGNFPGRFSGRQFSNSRSEMNVSTLELGDSALYLCASSLAGRGNEKLFFGSGTQLSVL.

This chain joins TRBV20-1 and TRBJ2-7, with D tentatively TRBD2 (6 bases). V lost 2 bases and J lost 4, with 9 bases in between. This CDR3 region has 12 residues. From germline, CDR1 is DFQATT and CDR2 SNEGSKA (reference sequence). This CDR3 is CSARYGGYEQYF. The CDR3 coding sequence is TGCAGTGCTAGATATGGGGGGTACGAGCAGTACTTC.

This clonotype has a count of ten or more. The DNA for the CDR3 is TGTGCCATCAGTGGGACCCGGGACACAACTAACTATGGCTACACCTTC. Its translation: CAISGTRDTTNYGYTF. This chain joins TRBV10-3 and TRBJ1-2; weak D call: TRBD1 (6 bases). From germline, CDR1 is ENHRY and CDR2 SYGVKD. The CDR3 extends over 16 amino acids. V dropped 4 bases and J dropped 0 bases, with 15 bases sitting between them.